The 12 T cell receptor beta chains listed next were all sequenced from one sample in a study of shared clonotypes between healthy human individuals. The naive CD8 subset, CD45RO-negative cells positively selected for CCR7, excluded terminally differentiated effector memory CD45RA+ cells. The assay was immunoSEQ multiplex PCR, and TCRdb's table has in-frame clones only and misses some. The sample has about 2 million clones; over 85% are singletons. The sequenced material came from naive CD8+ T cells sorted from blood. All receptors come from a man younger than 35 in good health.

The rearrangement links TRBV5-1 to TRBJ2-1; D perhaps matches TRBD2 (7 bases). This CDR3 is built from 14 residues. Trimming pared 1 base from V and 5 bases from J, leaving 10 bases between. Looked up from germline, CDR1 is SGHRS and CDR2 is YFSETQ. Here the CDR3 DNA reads TGCGCCAGCAGCTTGCGGGGGGCAGACAATGAGCAGTTCTTC. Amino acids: CASSLRGADNEQFF.

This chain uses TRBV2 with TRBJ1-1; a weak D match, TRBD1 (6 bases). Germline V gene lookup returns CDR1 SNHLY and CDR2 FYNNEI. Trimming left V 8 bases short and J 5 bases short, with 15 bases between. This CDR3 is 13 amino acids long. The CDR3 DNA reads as TGTGCCAGCTCCTCTGGGGGGCTTACTGAAGCTTTCTTT. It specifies CASSSGGLTEAFF. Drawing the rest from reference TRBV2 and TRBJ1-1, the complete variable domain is EPEVTQTPSHQVTQMGQEVILRCVPISNHLYFYWYRQILGQKVEFLVSFYNNEISEKSEIFDDQFSVERPDGSNFTLKIRSTKLEDSAMYFCASSSGGLTEAFFGQGTRLTVV.

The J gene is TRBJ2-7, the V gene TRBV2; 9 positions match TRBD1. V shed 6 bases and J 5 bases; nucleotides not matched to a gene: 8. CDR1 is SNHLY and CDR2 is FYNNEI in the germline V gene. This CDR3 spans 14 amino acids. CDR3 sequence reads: CASRPGQGIHEQYF. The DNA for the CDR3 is TGTGCCAGCAGGCCGGGACAGGGCATCCACGAGCAGTACTTC.

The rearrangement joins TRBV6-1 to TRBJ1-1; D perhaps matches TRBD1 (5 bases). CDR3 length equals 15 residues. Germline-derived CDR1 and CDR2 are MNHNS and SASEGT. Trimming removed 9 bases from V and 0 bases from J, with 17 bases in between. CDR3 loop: CASEGGTVLNTEAFF. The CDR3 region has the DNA TGTGCCAGTGAAGGTGGGACGGTCCTGAACACTGAAGCTTTCTTT.

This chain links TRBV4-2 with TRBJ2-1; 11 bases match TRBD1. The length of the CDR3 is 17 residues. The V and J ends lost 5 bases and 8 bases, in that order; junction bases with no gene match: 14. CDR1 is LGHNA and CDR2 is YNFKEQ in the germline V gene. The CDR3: CASSEAPPGTGGDEQFF. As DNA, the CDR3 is TGTGCCAGCAGCGAAGCCCCTCCCGGGACAGGGGGTGATGAGCAGTTCTTC.

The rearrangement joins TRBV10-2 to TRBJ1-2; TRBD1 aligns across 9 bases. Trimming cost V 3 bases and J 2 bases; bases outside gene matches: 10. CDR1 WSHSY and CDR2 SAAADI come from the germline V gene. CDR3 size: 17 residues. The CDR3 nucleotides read TGCGCCAGCAGTGATATAGCCGGGACAGGGTCGAACTATGGCTACACCTTC. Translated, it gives CASSDIAGTGSNYGYTF.

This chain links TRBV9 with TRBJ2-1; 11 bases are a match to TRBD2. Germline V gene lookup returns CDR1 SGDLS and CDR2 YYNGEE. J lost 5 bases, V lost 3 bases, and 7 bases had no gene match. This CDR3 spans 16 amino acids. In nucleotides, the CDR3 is TGTGCCAGCAGCGCCTTACTAGCGGGAGTCCACAATGAGCAGTTCTTC. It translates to CASSALLAGVHNEQFF.

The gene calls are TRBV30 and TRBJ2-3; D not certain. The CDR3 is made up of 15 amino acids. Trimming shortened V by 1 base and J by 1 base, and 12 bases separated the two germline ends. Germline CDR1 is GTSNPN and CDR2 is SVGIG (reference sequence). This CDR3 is CAWSELDFRTDTQYF. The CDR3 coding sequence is TGTGCCTGGAGTGAGCTAGATTTTCGCACAGATACGCAGTATTTT.

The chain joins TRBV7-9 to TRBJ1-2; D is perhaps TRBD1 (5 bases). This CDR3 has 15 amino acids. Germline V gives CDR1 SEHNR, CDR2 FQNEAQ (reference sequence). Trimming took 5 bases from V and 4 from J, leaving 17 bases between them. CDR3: CASSAAGVQVYGYTF. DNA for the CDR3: TGTGCCAGCAGCGCAGCGGGCGTACAGGTCTATGGCTACACCTTC. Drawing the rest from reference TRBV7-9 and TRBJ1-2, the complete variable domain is DTGVSQNPRHKITKRGQNVTFRCDPISEHNRLYWYRQTLGQGPEFLTYFQNEAQLEKSRLLSDRFSAERPKGSFSTLEIQRTEQGDSAMYLCASSAAGVQVYGYTFGSGTRLTVV.

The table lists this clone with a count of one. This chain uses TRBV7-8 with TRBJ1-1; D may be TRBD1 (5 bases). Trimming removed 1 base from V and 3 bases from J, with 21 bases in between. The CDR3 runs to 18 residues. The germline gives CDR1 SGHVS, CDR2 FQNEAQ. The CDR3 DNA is TGTGCCAGCAGCTTAGATAACTCGAAGGAGGGGCTTGACACTGAAGCTTTCTTT. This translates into CASSLDNSKEGLDTEAFF.

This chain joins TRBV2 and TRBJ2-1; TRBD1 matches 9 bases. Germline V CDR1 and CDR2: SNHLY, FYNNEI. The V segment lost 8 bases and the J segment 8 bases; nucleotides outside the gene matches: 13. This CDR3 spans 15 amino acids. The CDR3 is CASVSGQGLLDEQFF. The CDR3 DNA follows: TGTGCCAGCGTTTCGGGACAGGGATTATTGGATGAGCAGTTCTTC.

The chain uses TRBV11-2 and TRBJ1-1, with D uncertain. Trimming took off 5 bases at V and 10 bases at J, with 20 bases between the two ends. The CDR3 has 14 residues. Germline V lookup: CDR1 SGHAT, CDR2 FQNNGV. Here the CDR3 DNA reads TGTGCCAGCAGCAAAGGTGGCAGTTATGAGGGAGCTTTCTTT. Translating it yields CASSKGGSYEGAFF.